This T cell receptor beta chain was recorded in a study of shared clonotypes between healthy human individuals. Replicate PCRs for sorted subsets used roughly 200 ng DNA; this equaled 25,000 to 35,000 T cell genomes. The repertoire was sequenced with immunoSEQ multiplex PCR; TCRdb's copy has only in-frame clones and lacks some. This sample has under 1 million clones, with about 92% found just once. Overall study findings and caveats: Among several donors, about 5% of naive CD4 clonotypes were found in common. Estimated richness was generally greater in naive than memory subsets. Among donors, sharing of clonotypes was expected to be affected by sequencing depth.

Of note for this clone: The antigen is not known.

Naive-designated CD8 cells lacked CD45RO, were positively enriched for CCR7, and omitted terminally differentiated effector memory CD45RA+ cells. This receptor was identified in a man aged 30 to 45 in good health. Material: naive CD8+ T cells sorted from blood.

The CDR3 bases are TGTGCCAGCAGCCTCGGGACGGCGTCGAACACTGAAGCTTTCTTT. Encoded protein: CASSLGTASNTEAFF. The chain combines TRBV6-5 with TRBJ1-1; tentative D call: TRBD1 (5 bases). The CDR3 covers 15 residues. V was clipped by 6 bases and J by 1 base, with 15 bases between them. Germline values: CDR1 MNHEY, CDR2 SVGAGI.